This is a list of T cell receptor beta chains from one sample in a study of memory CD4+ T cells and cytomegalovirus serostatus. The repertoire was sequenced with immunoSEQ multiplex PCR; TCRdb's copy has only in-frame clones and lacks some. Of around 50,000 clones listed, roughly 74% are singletons. Sequencing was carried out using memory CD4+ T cells from blood. These receptors came from an adult in good health and CMV-seropositive. The CDR3 runs from the conserved cysteine through the conserved F or W. A D gene is named only where the DNA matches it firmly. Some rows mark clone size as missing; the rest say once, few, many or name a class of expanded clone.

TRBJ2-2 TRBV4-3 . . TGCGCCAGCAGCCACCAGCGAGGAACCGGGGAGCTGTTTTTT CASSHQRGTGELFF
TRBJ1-1 TRBV6-6 TRBD1 . TGTGCCAGCAGAAGAACGCCCGACAGGGATGAAGCTTTCTTT CASRRTPDRDEAFF
TRBJ2-1 TRBV10-1 . . TGCGCCAGCAGCTTACAGAAAATCTCCTACAATGAGCAGTTCTTC CASSLQKISYNEQFF
TRBJ2-1 TRBV29-1 . . TGCAGCGTTGAAGCCCGGAATGAGCAGTTCTTC CSVEARNEQFF
TRBJ2-2 TRBV5-1 TRBD2 . TGCGCCAGCAGCCAACTAGCGGGGGAATACACCGGGGAGCTGTTTTTT CASSQLAGEYTGELFF
TRBJ1-1 TRBV6-1 TRBD1 medium-sized TGTGCCAGCAGTAAAAGGGACAGGGGCACTGAAGCTTTCTTT CASSKRDRGTEAFF
TRBJ2-3 TRBV5-1 TRBD1 . TGCGCCAGCAGCTCTCCTTCGACAGGGACGGTCACAGATACGCAGTATTTT CASSSPSTGTVTDTQYF
TRBJ1-1 TRBV27 . . TGTGCCAGCATAAACCCAAGGACGGGTGAAGCTTTCTTT CASINPRTGEAFF
TRBJ2-1 TRBV19 TRBD1 . TGTGCCAGTAGTCCCTGGACAGGGGGCGGTTACAATGAGCAGTTCTTC CASSPWTGGGYNEQFF
TRBJ1-4 TRBV18 . . TGTGCCAGCTCACCCGGCCGCAGGGACGAAAAACTGTTTTTT CASSPGRRDEKLFF
TRBJ2-7 TRBV6-5 TRBD1 . TGTGCCAGCAGGACAGGGTTTAGCTCCTACGAGCAGTACTTC CASRTGFSSYEQYF
TRBJ1-1 TRBV10-2 . . TGCGCCAGCAGTGAAGATGCGGGGGACTCCCGAGCTTTCTTT CASSEDAGDSRAFF
TRBJ1-1 TRBV19 . . TGTGCCAGTAGTATTCAGGTCGTTTCCACTGAAGCTTTCTTT CASSIQVVSTEAFF
TRBJ2-2 TRBV5-1 . . TGCGCCAGCAGCCCCAGCCCCCAGGGGCCCAACACCGGGGAGCTGTTTTTT CASSPSPQGPNTGELFF
TRBJ2-2 TRBV2 TRBD1 few TGTGCCAGCAGCAGTCCGGGACAGGGAAATTGGGAGCTGTTTTTT CASSSPGQGNWELFF
TRBJ2-7 TRBV2 . . TGTGCCAGCAAGGAACCGGGCGAGCAGTACTTC CASKEPGEQYF
TRBJ1-2 TRBV7-2 TRBD1 . TGTGCCAGCAGCCGTAAGGGGGGACAGGGGGCCCTTAACTATGGCTACACCTTC CASSRKGGQGALNYGYTF
TRBJ1-1 TRBV6-5 . once TGTGCCAGCAGTTACGATCGAGGGACGGATGAAGCTTTCTTT CASSYDRGTDEAFF
TRBJ2-7 TRBV21-1 . once TGTGCCAGCAGCAACGCCCGGAGGACCACCTACGAGCAGTACTTC CASSNARRTTYEQYF
TRBJ2-3 TRBV5-4 . . TGTGCCAGCAGCTTGGAGGGGACCAATACGCAGTATTTT CASSLEGTNTQYF